This TCR beta chain was captured by sequencing in a study of T cell responses to AZD1222 COVID-19 vaccine. Concerning this clone itself: Its antigen is unknown.

Analyses pooled second doses at about 4 or about 12 weeks. TCRdb's table, derived via immunoSEQ multiplex PCR, lists solely in-frame clones and lacks some. The table includes more than 90,000 clones, more than 70% detected once. CDR1 is SGHAT, CDR2 FQDESV, per germline (reference sequence). The CDR3 has 11 residues. V shed 4 bases and J shed 7 bases, with 7 bases lying between them. Study-wide points: Following two doses of AZD1222, Spike-specific TCR breadth and depth rose.

This clonotype was sampled from an adult who received the AZD1222 COVID-19 vaccine. Material: peripheral blood, obtained 28 days after the second AZD1222 dose. The chain is built from TRBV11-1 and TRBJ1-2; D remains ambiguous. The CDR3 nucleotides are TGTGCCAGCAGCTCGCGCCGTGGCTACACCTTC. Its protein product is CASSSRRGYTF. The full variable domain, rest sourced from reference TRBV11-1 and TRBJ1-2, is EAEVAQSPRYKITEKSQAVAFWCDPISGHATLYWYRQILGQGPELLVQFQDESVVDDSQLPKDRFSAERLKGVDSTLKIQPAELGDSAMYLCASSSRRGYTFGSGTRLTVV.